Following are 11 T cell receptor beta chains from one sample sequenced in a study of somatic mutations in cytotoxic T cells in rheumatoid arthritis. Method: immunoSEQ multiplex PCR; TCRdb's copy keeps in-frame clones and lacks some. The sample consists of about 15,000 clones, about four fifths of them appearing once. The sample comprised CD8+ T cells sorted from blood. Receptors originate from an adult with rheumatoid arthritis.

The gene calls are TRBV5-4 and TRBJ1-2, with D unclear. Germline CDR1 reads SGHNT; CDR2 reads YYREEE (reference sequence). The CDR3 totals 14 residues. Trimming took 3 bases from V and 4 from J, leaving 13 bases between them. This chain's CDR3 is CASSSGSVSYGYTF. The CDR3 DNA reads as TGTGCCAGCAGCTCTGGCAGCGTATCCTATGGCTACACCTTC. The whole variable domain, filled in from reference TRBV5-4 and TRBJ1-2, reads ETGVTQSPTHLIKTRGQQVTLRCSSQSGHNTVSWYQQALGQGPQFIFQYYREEENGRGNFPPRFSGLQFPNYSSELNVNALELDDSALYLCASSSGSVSYGYTFGSGTRLTVV.

The rearrangement joins TRBV5-6 to TRBJ1-1, with D uncertain. Germline V gene sequence: CDR1 SGHDT, CDR2 YYEEEE. V was trimmed by 6 bases and J by 11 bases, leaving 20 bases between them. CDR3 length equals 13 residues. In DNA, the CDR3 is TGTGCCAGCACCATGTTTTCGGGTACCCAGGCTTTCTTT. Protein product: CASTMFSGTQAFF.

The chain recombines TRBV19 with TRBJ2-1; no clear D. Germline CDR1 and CDR2: LNHDA and SQIVND (reference sequence). V shed 8 bases and J shed 0 bases, with 14 bases lying between them. The CDR3 loop spans 15 amino acids. The CDR3 DNA reads TGTGCCAGTGCACTTGGCCGGTCCTCCTACAATGAGCAGTTCTTC. This gives the protein CASALGRSSYNEQFF.

This sequence joins TRBV4-1 and TRBJ1-5; D remains unclear. Trimming took 0 bases from V and 0 from J, leaving 6 bases between them. The CDR3 is 15 amino acids. Looked up from germline, CDR1 is MGHRA and CDR2 is YSYEKL. This CDR3 is CASSQEAFSNQPQHF. CDR3 DNA: TGCGCCAGCAGCCAAGAGGCCTTTAGCAATCAGCCCCAGCATTTT.

The chain combines TRBV9 with TRBJ2-7; D remains unclear. Germline V gives CDR1 SGDLS, CDR2 YYNGEE. The CDR3 runs to 14 residues. V was pared by 6 bases and J by 0 bases, with 13 bases between. Here the CDR3 DNA reads TGTGCCAGCACCAGATTGGCCTCCTCCTACGAGCAGTACTTC. Translated, it gives CASTRLASSYEQYF.

This clone has a handful of counts. The chain employs TRBV11-2 and TRBJ1-1; D gene ambiguous. The CDR3 extends over 17 amino acids. Between the trimmed V and J ends, which lost 0 bases and 2 bases, there was a span of 16 bases. The germline V gene has CDR1 SGHAT and CDR2 FQNNGV. This CDR3 reads CASSLEWERSGNTEAFF. CDR3 sequence (DNA): TGTGCCAGCAGCTTAGAATGGGAACGGTCTGGTAACACTGAAGCTTTCTTT.

V and J are TRBV27 and TRBJ1-2; 8 bases fit TRBD1. Germline trimming cut 5 bases from V and 6 bases from J; bases unmatched to any gene: 8. Germline V gives CDR1 MNHEY, CDR2 SMNVEV (reference sequence). CDR3 size: 14 residues. CDR3 DNA sequence: TGTGCCAGCAGTCCCCGGACAGGGTGGCATGGCTACACCTTC. Its protein product is CASSPRTGWHGYTF.

The chain combines TRBV4-1 with TRBJ2-7; 7 bases fit TRBD1. The junction had 4 bases not matched to a gene; V was cut back by 1 base and J by 1 base. In germline, CDR1 is MGHRA, CDR2 YSYEKL. CDR3 length: 15 residues. Here the CDR3 reads CASSQGGDRSYEQYF. The CDR3 DNA is TGCGCCAGCAGCCAAGGAGGGGACAGATCCTACGAGCAGTACTTC.

This clone was recorded a few times. V gene TRBV19 combines with J gene TRBJ1-6; D is undetermined. Looked up from germline, CDR1 is LNHDA and CDR2 is SQIVND (reference sequence). The V end lost 7 bases, the J end lost 7 bases, and 17 bases lay between the germline ends. The CDR3 is 15 residues long. This chain's CDR3 is CASMPSVVGNSPLHF. As DNA, the CDR3 is TGTGCCAGTATGCCCTCGGTGGTTGGCAATTCACCCCTCCACTTT.

This chain uses TRBV27 with TRBJ1-5; D uncertain. Trimming took off 1 base at V and 4 bases at J, with 8 bases between the two ends. Germline CDR1 reads MNHEY; CDR2 reads SMNVEV (reference sequence). The CDR3 has 14 residues. CDR3: CASSLLGPNQPQHF. The CDR3 DNA reads as TGTGCCAGCAGTTTATTAGGGCCGAATCAGCCCCAGCATTTT.

The chain has TRBV2 and TRBJ2-6; 7 bases align to TRBD1. The V segment lost 4 bases and the J segment 0 bases; nucleotides outside the gene matches: 9. Germline CDR1 reads SNHLY; CDR2 reads FYNNEI. This CDR3 is 18 amino acids long. Written as DNA, the CDR3 is TGTGCCAGCAGTGGTTCCCGGACAGGACTCTCTGGGGCCAACGTCCTGACTTTC. This gives the protein CASSGSRTGLSGANVLTF.